These 17 T cell receptor beta chains came from one sample sequenced in a study of T cells after yellow fever vaccination. TCRdb re-derived calls from the 5' RACE reads in MiXCR, one entry per CDR3 protein. The repertoire holds 200,000 to 300,000 distinct CDR3 sequences, with about an eighth as singletons. This specimen consisted of CD4+ T cells sorted from PBMCs, obtained 45 days after the yellow fever booster vaccination. These receptors originate from a man aged 25 to 40 who received the YFV17D yellow fever vaccine.

The chain joins TRBV30 to TRBJ1-5; possible D gene TRBD1, 5 bases. This CDR3 has 13 amino acids. Trimming pared 0 bases from V and 6 bases from J, leaving 9 bases between. Germline V gives CDR1 GTSNPN, CDR2 SVGIG (reference sequence). The CDR3 DNA sequence: TGTGCCTGGAGTGTGGCAGGGAGTCAGCCCCAGCATTTT. It yields the protein CAWSVAGSQPQHF. The full variable domain, in which reference TRBV30 and TRBJ1-5 provide the parts outside the CDR3, is SQTIHQWPATLVQPVGSPLSLECTVEGTSNPNLYWYRQAAGRGLQLLFYSVGIGQISSEVPQNLSASRPQDRQFILSSKKLLLSDSGFYLCAWSVAGSQPQHFGDGTRLSIL.

This clonotype appeared a few times. The chain is built from TRBV19 and TRBJ2-7; 11 bases fit TRBD2. The V segment lost 3 bases and the J segment 5 bases; nucleotides outside the gene matches: 3. Germline CDR1 and CDR2: LNHDA and SQIVND (reference sequence). This CDR3 comprises 14 residues. CDR3: CASSITSGSNEQYF. The CDR3, as DNA: TGTGCCAGTAGTATTACTAGCGGGAGCAACGAGCAGTACTTC.

This clonotype has just a few counts. The chain employs TRBV7-9 and TRBJ2-7; D is ambiguous. V dropped 5 bases and J dropped 0 bases, with 20 bases sitting between them. CDR3 length: 17 residues. Looked up from germline, CDR1 is SEHNR and CDR2 is FQNEAQ (reference sequence). The CDR3 sequence is CASSQTVYTASSYEQYF. DNA of the CDR3: TGTGCCAGCAGCCAAACGGTGTATACGGCCTCCTCCTACGAGCAGTACTTC.

This clonotype was counted between two and nine times. V usage is TRBV6-2 or TRBV6-3 and J usage is TRBJ1-1, with D possibly TRBD1 on 6 matching bases. Trimming stripped 2 bases from V and 0 bases from J, with 10 bases between. The CDR3 spans 15 residues. Germline V gives CDR1 MNHEY, CDR2 SVGEGT. DNA of the CDR3: TGTGCCAGCAGTTACATTGGGGGCATGAACACTGAAGCTTTCTTT. As protein: CASSYIGGMNTEAFF.

The J gene is TRBJ2-1, the V gene TRBV25-1; D unresolved. The germline V and J ends were trimmed by 1 base and 10 bases, with 11 bases remaining between them. CDR3 length: 13 residues. Germline CDR1 MGHDK, CDR2 SYGVNS. CDR3 DNA: TGTGCCAGCAGTGAATTCCTGCGTCGGGAGCAGTTCTTC. Encoded protein: CASSEFLRREQFF.

In its sample, this clonotype was seen a few times. The genes are TRBV12-3 or TRBV12-4 and TRBJ1-1; D gene ambiguous. The CDR3 is 14 residues long. Trimming cost V 2 bases and J 2 bases, with 9 bases left between them. The CDR3 DNA is TGTGCCAGCAGTTTATTAGCAGCAAACACTGAAGCTTTCTTT. This sequence encodes CASSLLAANTEAFF.

The V call is TRBV11-2, the J call TRBJ2-2, with TRBD1 as a possible D gene (5 bases). The CDR3 loop spans 16 amino acids. Deletions cut 4 bases from V and 6 bases from J, with 18 bases between. The germline CDR1 and CDR2 sequences are SGHAT and FQNNGV. The CDR3 here is CASSSPKGQGAGELFF. CDR3 in DNA: TGTGCCAGCAGCTCCCCTAAGGGGCAAGGGGCCGGGGAGCTGTTTTTT.

This clonotype was seen a handful of times. The chain carries TRBV15 and TRBJ2-6; D is perhaps TRBD1 (5 bases). The CDR3 length is 17 residues. V was cut by 0 bases and J by 2 bases, with 11 bases left in between. Germline CDR1 reads LNHNV; CDR2 reads YYDKDF (reference sequence). CDR3 sequence: CATSRDQGRAGANVLTF. The DNA of the CDR3 is TGTGCCACCAGCAGAGATCAAGGCAGGGCTGGGGCCAACGTCCTGACTTTC. Together with reference TRBV15 and TRBJ2-6, the CDR3 gives the full variable domain: DAMVIQNPRYQVTQFGKPVTLSCSQTLNHNVMYWYQQKSSQAPKLLFHYYDKDFNNEADTPDNFQSRRPNTSFCFLDIRSPGLGDTAMYLCATSRDQGRAGANVLTFGAGSRLTVL.

This clonotype was seen a handful of times. V gene TRBV29-1 combines with J gene TRBJ1-1; unclear D gene. CDR3 length equals 10 residues. CDR1 and CDR2 (germline): SQVTM, ANQGSEA. Trimming removed 6 bases from V and 8 bases from J, with 10 bases in between. CDR3: CSVGSVEAFF. CDR3 sequence (DNA): TGCAGCGTGGGGAGCGTCGAAGCTTTCTTT.

This clonotype turned up a few times. The chain is built from TRBV20-1 and TRBJ2-1; 11 nucleotides match TRBD2. The V and J ends lost 2 bases and 11 bases, in that order; junction bases with no gene match: 11. The V gene's germline CDR1 is DFQATT and CDR2 SNEGSKA (reference sequence). This CDR3 has 15 amino acids. This CDR3 reads CSARPSGRSNRQQFF. The CDR3, as DNA: TGCAGTGCTAGACCTAGCGGGAGGTCAAATAGACAGCAGTTCTTC.

This clonotype occurred a few times. The chain has TRBV5-1 and TRBJ2-1, with 13 bases fitting TRBD2. Germline CDR1 SGHRS, CDR2 YFSETQ. CDR3 length: 18 amino acids. V was pared by 4 bases and J by 4 bases, with 11 bases of the junction left unmatched. CDR3 coding DNA: TGCGCCAGCAGCAACCCTCTGGGGGGACTAGCGGGATACAATGAGCAGTTCTTC. Translated: CASSNPLGGLAGYNEQFF.

The J gene is TRBJ1-6, the V gene TRBV5-1; D is ambiguous. This CDR3 region has 15 residues. The V and J ends lost 7 bases and 5 bases respectively, with 16 bases between them. The germline V gene encodes CDR1 SGHRS and CDR2 YFSETQ. The CDR3 region is CASGILGNDNSPLHF. The CDR3 nucleotides are TGCGCCAGCGGGATTTTGGGGAACGATAATTCACCCCTCCACTTT.

This clonotype was found a few times. The genes are TRBV6-1 and TRBJ2-5, with D possibly being TRBD1 (6 bases). Trimming removed 8 bases from V and 1 base from J, with 14 bases in between. CDR3 length: 14 amino acids. Per the germline V gene, CDR1 is MNHNS and CDR2 is SASEGT. The CDR3 nucleotides are TGTGCCAGCCTCGGGACACGGATCCAAGAGACCCAGTACTTC. This sequence encodes CASLGTRIQETQYF.

The rearrangement joins TRBV12-3 or TRBV12-4 to TRBJ1-3, with D hard to call. V lost 6 bases to trimming and J lost 6 bases, with 21 bases between them. This CDR3 is built from 16 residues. CDR3 DNA sequence: TGTGCCAGCAGCCGAGGACGGATGAAAGATTTAAACACCATATATTTT. As protein: CASSRGRMKDLNTIYF.

CDR3 coding DNA: TGTGCCAGCAGCCCACCCGGACCGGGACAGTCAACCCAGTACTTC. This gives the protein CASSPPGPGQSTQYF. This chain joins TRBV5-5 and TRBJ2-5, with 7 positions matching TRBD1. V gave up 4 bases and J gave up 8 bases; unmatched junction bases: 14. The CDR3 length is 15 residues. Germline V gene lookup returns CDR1 SGHKS and CDR2 YYEKEE (reference sequence).

This clonotype turned up a few times. The CDR3 nucleotides are TGTGCCAGCAGCTTACGCACTATGCGGGAGCGGATAACGACGCAGTATTTT. This gives the protein CASSLRTMRERITTQYF. V and J are TRBV7-2 and TRBJ2-3; 7 nucleotides align to TRBD2. Germline assignment: CDR1 SGHTA and CDR2 FQGNSA. Unmatched junction bases numbered 17, after V lost 2 bases and J lost 9 bases. The CDR3 is made up of 17 amino acids. The variable domain in full, completed from reference TRBV7-2 and TRBJ2-3, reads GAGVSQSPSNKVTEKGKDVELRCDPISGHTALYWYRQSLGQGLEFLIYFQGNSAPDKSGLPSDRFSAERTGGSVSTLTIQRTQQEDSAVYLCASSLRTMRERITTQYFGPGTRLTVL.

CDR3 in amino acids: CASSERRTINEGELFF. In DNA form, the CDR3 reads TGTGCCAGCAGTGAACGACGGACTATAAATGAGGGGGAGCTGTTTTTT. The chain is built from TRBV2 and TRBJ2-2, with D possibly being TRBD2 (6 bases). The germline V gene encodes CDR1 SNHLY and CDR2 FYNNEI. CDR3 size: 16 residues. V was pared by 2 bases and J by 8 bases, with 18 bases between. Based on the CDR3 plus reference TRBV2 and TRBJ2-2, the full variable domain is EPEVTQTPSHQVTQMGQEVILRCVPISNHLYFYWYRQILGQKVEFLVSFYNNEISEKSEIFDDQFSVERPDGSNFTLKIRSTKLEDSAMYFCASSERRTINEGELFFGEGSRLTVL.